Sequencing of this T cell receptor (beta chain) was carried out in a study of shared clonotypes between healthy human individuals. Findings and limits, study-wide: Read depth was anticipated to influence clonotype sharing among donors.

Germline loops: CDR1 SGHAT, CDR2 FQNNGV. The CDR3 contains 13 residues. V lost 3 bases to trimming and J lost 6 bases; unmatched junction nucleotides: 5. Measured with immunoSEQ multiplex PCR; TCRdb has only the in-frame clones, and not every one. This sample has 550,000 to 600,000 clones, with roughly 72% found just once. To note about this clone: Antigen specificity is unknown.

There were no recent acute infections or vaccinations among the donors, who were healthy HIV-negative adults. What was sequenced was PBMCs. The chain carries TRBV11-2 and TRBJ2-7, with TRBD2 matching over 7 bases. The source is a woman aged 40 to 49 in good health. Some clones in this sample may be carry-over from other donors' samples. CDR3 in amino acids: CASSFGRAGEQYF. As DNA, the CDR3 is TGTGCCAGCAGCTTTGGGAGGGCAGGCGAGCAGTACTTC.